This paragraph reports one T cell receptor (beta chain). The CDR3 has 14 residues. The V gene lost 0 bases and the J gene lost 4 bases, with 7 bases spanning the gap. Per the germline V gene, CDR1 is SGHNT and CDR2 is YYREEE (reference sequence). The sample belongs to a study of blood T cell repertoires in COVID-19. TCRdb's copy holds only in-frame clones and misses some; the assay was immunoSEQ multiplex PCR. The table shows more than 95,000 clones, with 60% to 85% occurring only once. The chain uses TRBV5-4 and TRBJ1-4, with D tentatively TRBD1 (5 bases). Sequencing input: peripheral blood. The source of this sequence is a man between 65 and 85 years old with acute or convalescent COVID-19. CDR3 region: CASSLGGGNEKLFF. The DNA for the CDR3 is TGTGCCAGCAGCTTGGGCGGGGGTAATGAAAAACTGTTTTTT.